The T cell receptor beta chain described here comes from a study of Graves' ophthalmopathy and Graves' hyperthyroidism. This clonotype occurred many times. Using RNA transcripts, the TCR beta CDR3 regions were amplified. After a first-round RT-PCR with HTBI primers, a second-round multiplex PCR was run. MiXCR, applied by TCRdb to the multiplex PCR reads, yields one record per CDR3 protein. Among about 500,000 distinct CDR3 sequences listed, roughly an eighth were seen once. Enrollment excluded any patients with other autoimmune diseases, uncontrolled infections, pregnancy or lactation. Germline CDR1 reads SGHAT; CDR2 reads FQDESV (reference sequence). This CDR3 contains 14 residues. Trimming cost V 1 base and J 1 base, with 7 bases left between them.

Sample: blood. The sequence came from a woman in her twenties or thirties with Graves' ophthalmopathy. The chain links TRBV11-1 to TRBJ1-1, with a possible D match to TRBD1 (5 bases). DNA of the CDR3: TGTGCCAGCAGCTTAGTCAGGGAGAACACTGAAGCTTTCTTT. Residues: CASSLVRENTEAFF.